This is a list of T cell receptor beta chains from one sample in a study of blood T cell repertoires in COVID-19. This table comes from immunoSEQ multiplex PCR, and its TCRdb copy is limited to in-frame clones, with some not included. Among approximately 64,000 clones listed, more than 75% were seen once. The sample was peripheral blood. Every receptor here comes from a woman aged 70-85 years with acute or convalescent COVID-19. Both conserved end residues are part of each CDR3. The D gene is left open where the match is weak. Not every row has a clone size; where given, it reads once, few, many or a size class.

D: .
V: TRBV29-1
J: TRBJ1-2
size: .
DNA: TGCAGCTCCCGGGGAGGGGAAGATGGCTACACCTTC
CDR3: CSSRGGEDGYTF

D: TRBD1
V: TRBV4-1
J: TRBJ1-4
size: .
DNA: TGCGCCAGCAGCGCCACGACCGGGACAGCTAATGAAAAACTGTTTTTT
CDR3: CASSATTGTANEKLFF

D: .
V: TRBV5-1
J: TRBJ1-5
size: .
DNA: TGCGCCAGCAGCGCTTCAGGGGTCGACGGTCAGCCCCAGCATTTT
CDR3: CASSASGVDGQPQHF

D: .
V: TRBV19
J: TRBJ2-7
size: .
DNA: TGTGCCAGTAGCCGAGACAGCCACGAGCAGTACTTC
CDR3: CASSRDSHEQYF

D: .
V: TRBV3-1/TRBV3-2
J: TRBJ2-7
size: .
DNA: TGTGCCAGCAGCCAAGAACTTGCCTACGAGCAGTACTTC
CDR3: CASSQELAYEQYF

D: .
V: TRBV4-2
J: TRBJ2-7
size: .
DNA: TGTGCCAGCAGCCAAGATCCGGGTCGTGCAGGGGCGAGCGAGCAGTACTTC
CDR3: CASSQDPGRAGASEQYF

D: .
V: TRBV21-1
J: TRBJ2-4
size: .
DNA: TGTGCCAGCAGCCCCCAGGGGGAAAACATTCAGTACTTC
CDR3: CASSPQGENIQYF

D: TRBD1
V: TRBV10-3
J: TRBJ2-7
size: .
DNA: TGTGCCATCAGGTCGGCCGCACAGGGGACCTACGAGCAGTACTTC
CDR3: CAIRSAAQGTYEQYF

D: .
V: TRBV10-3
J: TRBJ1-1
size: .
DNA: TGTGCCATTTCTCAGGGGACCTTAATCATGAACACTGAAGCTTTCTTT
CDR3: CAISQGTLIMNTEAFF

D: .
V: TRBV6-5
J: TRBJ1-6
size: few
DNA: TGTGCCAGCAGACAGACTAATAATTCACCCCTCCACTTT
CDR3: CASRQTNNSPLHF

D: TRBD2
V: TRBV11-3
J: TRBJ2-1
size: .
DNA: TGTGCCAGCAGCCTGACTAGCGGGAGTTACAATGAGCAGTTCTTC
CDR3: CASSLTSGSYNEQFF

D: .
V: TRBV4-1
J: TRBJ2-1
size: .
DNA: TGCGCCAGCAGCCACCTCGGGAATGAGCAGTTCTTC
CDR3: CASSHLGNEQFF

D: .
V: TRBV10-3
J: TRBJ1-1
size: .
DNA: TGTGCCATCAGAACACCCTCATCGGGAGCTGAAGCTTTCTTT
CDR3: CAIRTPSSGAEAFF

D: .
V: TRBV28
J: TRBJ2-7
size: .
DNA: TGTGCCAGCGGACAGACCTACGAGCAGTACTTC
CDR3: CASGQTYEQYF

D: TRBD1
V: TRBV2
J: TRBJ2-2
size: .
DNA: TGTGCCAGCAGGCCTCCGACCGGGACAGGGAGGGTCGGGGAGCTGTTTTTT
CDR3: CASRPPTGTGRVGELFF

D: .
V: TRBV29-1
J: TRBJ1-1
size: .
DNA: TGCAGCGTTGAGGACGCCCGGGGGAACACTGAAGCTTTCTTT
CDR3: CSVEDARGNTEAFF

D: TRBD2
V: TRBV5-4
J: TRBJ2-5
size: .
DNA: TGTGCCAGCAGCTTCTCTAGCGGAAACCAAGAGACCCAGTACTTC
CDR3: CASSFSSGNQETQYF

D: TRBD2
V: TRBV5-1
J: TRBJ2-7
size: .
DNA: TGCGCCAGCAGCCCCGCGGGAGGGGCGGGGGGGAGCGAGCAGTACTTC
CDR3: CASSPAGGAGGSEQYF

D: TRBD2
V: TRBV29-1
J: TRBJ2-1
size: .
DNA: TGCAGCGTAGTCCCCCCGGGGCTAGCGGGAGGAACTGGCTACAATGAGCAGTTCTTC
CDR3: CSVVPPGLAGGTGYNEQFF

D: TRBD1
V: TRBV5-1
J: TRBJ2-1
size: .
DNA: TGCGCCAGCAGCTTTCGGACAGGGGACTACAATGAGCAGTTCTTC
CDR3: CASSFRTGDYNEQFF

D: .
V: TRBV9
J: TRBJ2-1
size: .
DNA: TGTGCCAGCAGCCGCGATACGGGGTCCTACAATGAGCAGTTCTTC
CDR3: CASSRDTGSYNEQFF

D: .
V: TRBV27
J: TRBJ1-1
size: .
DNA: TGTGCCAGCGGAACAGGGTTCCTCTCTGAAGCTTTCTTT
CDR3: CASGTGFLSEAFF

D: .
V: TRBV3-1/TRBV3-2
J: TRBJ1-1
size: .
DNA: TGTGCCAGCAGCCAAGGACACACGAACACTGAAGCTTTCTTT
CDR3: CASSQGHTNTEAFF

D: .
V: TRBV5-6
J: TRBJ2-3
size: .
DNA: TGTGCCAGCAGCACCACCGGAGACACAGATACGCAGTATTTT
CDR3: CASSTTGDTDTQYF

D: .
V: TRBV5-8
J: TRBJ2-7
size: few
DNA: TGTGCCAGCAGCTGGGAGGCGAGAGGGTACGAGCAGTACTTC
CDR3: CASSWEARGYEQYF

D: TRBD1
V: TRBV18
J: TRBJ1-1
size: .
DNA: TGTGCCAGCTCCCTGACAGGGGGGGCTGAAGCTTTCTTT
CDR3: CASSLTGGAEAFF

D: TRBD1
V: TRBV5-1
J: TRBJ1-3
size: .
DNA: TGCGCCAGCAGCTTGGGACAGGGGTCCCTCTCTGGAAACACCATATATTTT
CDR3: CASSLGQGSLSGNTIYF

D: TRBD1
V: TRBV11-2
J: TRBJ2-5
size: .
DNA: TGTGCCAGCAGCTCTCAGACAGGGCGAGCTGAGACCCAGTACTTC
CDR3: CASSSQTGRAETQYF

D: .
V: TRBV6-5
J: TRBJ2-7
size: .
DNA: TGTGCCAGCCGTATTAGCGCCTCCTACGAGCAGTACTTC
CDR3: CASRISASYEQYF

D: TRBD1
V: TRBV10-3
J: TRBJ1-4
size: .
DNA: TGTGCCATCAGCAGATCGACAGGGGGGAATGAAAAACTGTTTTTT
CDR3: CAISRSTGGNEKLFF

D: .
V: TRBV19
J: TRBJ2-7
size: .
DNA: TGTGCCAGTAGTACCGACACGTTTGAGCAGTACTTC
CDR3: CASSTDTFEQYF

D: TRBD1
V: TRBV25-1
J: TRBJ2-4
size: once
DNA: TGTGCCAGCAGTGACCGGGACAGGTGGAACATTCAGTACTTC
CDR3: CASSDRDRWNIQYF

D: TRBD2
V: TRBV3-1/TRBV3-2
J: TRBJ2-5
size: .
DNA: TGTGCCAGCAGCCAAGAAGTAGGGACTAGCGGGACCCAGTACTTC
CDR3: CASSQEVGTSGTQYF

D: .
V: TRBV5-4
J: TRBJ2-5
size: .
DNA: TGTGCCAGCACCAAGTGGCAGGCAAAAGAGACCCAGTACTTC
CDR3: CASTKWQAKETQYF

D: .
V: TRBV9
J: TRBJ2-6
size: .
DNA: TGTGCCAGCAGCGTCCGAGGGCAGGATTTAAGCTCTGGGGCCAACGTCCTGACTTTC
CDR3: CASSVRGQDLSSGANVLTF

D: .
V: TRBV2
J: TRBJ1-3
size: .
DNA: TGTGCCAGCAGTACGAGGCGGCGCTCTGGAAACACCATATATTTT
CDR3: CASSTRRRSGNTIYF

D: .
V: TRBV18
J: TRBJ2-2
size: .
DNA: TGTGCCAGCTCACGGGGAGTCAACACCGGGGAGCTGTTTTTT
CDR3: CASSRGVNTGELFF

D: .
V: TRBV25-1
J: TRBJ2-3
size: .
DNA: TGTGCCAGCAGCCTCTCCGGAGATACGCAGTATTTT
CDR3: CASSLSGDTQYF

D: .
V: TRBV28
J: TRBJ2-2
size: once
DNA: TGTGCCATCCCAGGGCAAAACACCGGGGAGCTGTTTTTT
CDR3: CAIPGQNTGELFF

D: .
V: TRBV27
J: TRBJ1-2
size: few
DNA: TGTGCCAGCAGTCCGATTGACAGATATGGCTACACCTTC
CDR3: CASSPIDRYGYTF

D: TRBD1
V: TRBV10-3
J: TRBJ1-5
size: .
DNA: TGTGCCACCGGGGGGGGACAGGGGGCTAGTCGAGTTGATCAGCCCCAGCATTTT
CDR3: CATGGGQGASRVDQPQHF

D: .
V: TRBV29-1
J: TRBJ2-1
size: once
DNA: TGCAGCGTTGAAAAGGGCGGGGACTTCCGGTTCTTC
CDR3: CSVEKGGDFRFF

D: .
V: TRBV2
J: TRBJ1-2
size: few
DNA: TGTGCCAGCAGTGCCGTCGGCTATGGCTACACCTTC
CDR3: CASSAVGYGYTF

D: TRBD1
V: TRBV3-1/TRBV3-2
J: TRBJ2-3
size: .
DNA: TGTGCCAGCAGCGATTACACCTCTGGACAGGGAGGTAGGACGCAGTATTTT
CDR3: CASSDYTSGQGGRTQYF

D: TRBD2
V: TRBV9
J: TRBJ2-3
size: .
DNA: TGTGCCAGCAGCGCCTCCGGATCACTAGCGGGATTCACAGATACGCAGTATTTT
CDR3: CASSASGSLAGFTDTQYF

D: .
V: TRBV7-8
J: TRBJ1-5
size: .
DNA: TGTGCCAGCAGTTTAGCAGGGGATAGTCAGCCCCAGCATTTT
CDR3: CASSLAGDSQPQHF

D: TRBD2
V: TRBV29-1
J: TRBJ2-7
size: many
DNA: TGCAGCGTTGTCGGGGGAGGGTTCGAGCAGTACTTC
CDR3: CSVVGGGFEQYF

D: TRBD1
V: TRBV10-3
J: TRBJ2-1
size: .
DNA: TGTGCCATCGGGGACAGCTACAATGAGCAGTTCTTC
CDR3: CAIGDSYNEQFF

D: .
V: TRBV28
J: TRBJ2-1
size: .
DNA: TGTGCCAGCAGTTTCGGGGGGCAATGGAATGAGCAGTTCTTC
CDR3: CASSFGGQWNEQFF

D: TRBD1
V: TRBV7-9
J: TRBJ1-1
size: .
DNA: TGTGCCAGCAGCCTAAGGACAGGGGCCAACACTGAAGCTTTCTTT
CDR3: CASSLRTGANTEAFF

D: .
V: TRBV30
J: TRBJ2-1
size: .
DNA: TGTGCCTGGCTTCCCCTGGGCTCTCGGCAGTTCTTC
CDR3: CAWLPLGSRQFF

D: TRBD1
V: TRBV11-2
J: TRBJ2-4
size: .
DNA: TGTGCCAGCAGACAAACAGGGGGCGGTGGAAACATTCAGTACTTC
CDR3: CASRQTGGGGNIQYF

D: .
V: TRBV7-8
J: TRBJ2-5
size: .
DNA: TGTGCCAGCAGCAGACAGCAAGAGACCCAGTACTTC
CDR3: CASSRQQETQYF

D: .
V: TRBV19
J: TRBJ1-1
size: .
DNA: TGTGCCAGTAGCTACAGGGAACCGGGGTCCTGGGCGGGCACTGAAGCTTTCTTT
CDR3: CASSYREPGSWAGTEAFF

D: .
V: TRBV29-1
J: TRBJ2-7
size: once
DNA: TGCAGCATAAGGGGAACAGGTACCTACGAGCAGTACTTC
CDR3: CSIRGTGTYEQYF